This T cell receptor beta chain is drawn from a study of regulatory T cells in long-lasting Graves disease. A word on this clonotype: Its antigen remains unknown.

According to the study, TCR beta libraries were built with iRepertoire HTBI primers and CDR3-region Arm-PCR. A single record per CDR3 protein comes from TCRdb applying MiXCR to the multiplex PCR reads. In the table there are 200,000 to 250,000 distinct CDR3 sequences, around 19% of which are singletons. The junction had 13 bases not matched to a gene; V was cut back by 5 bases and J by 4 bases. This CDR3 contains 18 residues. Study results and caveats: TRBV28, TRBJ1-2 and TRBJ2-5 emerged as the favored segments in persistent disease.

Time point indicated: newly diagnosed GD, antithyroid drugs for less than 3 months. Isolated PBMC RNA provided the starting material for the TCR library. The sample was also reused in another study, on T cells in Graves' hyperthyroidism and ophthalmopathy. That work states: Patients aged 18 to 65 with hyperthyroidism were newly diagnosed, with duration under 2 months.

This chain uses TRBV12-3 or TRBV12-4 with TRBJ2-4, with 11 bases lining up with TRBD2. This TCR came from a woman aged 25 to 39 with Graves disease. Sequencing was performed on peripheral blood mononuclear cells (PBMCs), taken at new diagnosis, from a patient treated with antithyroid drugs. The CDR3 nucleotides are TGTGCCAGCAGTCCCTCTTCACCGGGACTAGCGGCGAAAAACATTCAGTACTTC. Protein: CASSPSSPGLAAKNIQYF.